This T cell receptor beta chain was identified in a study of spatial heterogeneity in lung cancer. TCRdb recomputed calls from the 5' RACE reads with MiXCR, one row per CDR3 protein. Of fewer than 4,000 distinct CDR3 sequences in the sample, about 5.3% were seen once. By frequency in the sample, this clonotype is medium-sized. Its antigen is unknown. Described time point: sample taken at primary tumor resection. Study-level findings and limits: Mutation tallies in tumors tracked expanded intratumoral alpha and beta TCR counts.

The starting material was lung tumor tissue, obtained at surgery. The source is a female donor with early-stage non-small cell lung cancer.

The CDR3 spells CASRETGLSNEQFF. Written as DNA, the CDR3 is TGCGCCAGCAGAGAGACAGGGCTTAGCAATGAGCAGTTCTTC. The chain uses TRBV5-1 and TRBJ2-1; 7 positions match TRBD1. J gave up 6 bases and V 5 bases, and 8 bases lay outside the gene matches. Germline CDR1 is SGHRS and CDR2 is YFSETQ. The CDR3 sequence is 14 residues long.